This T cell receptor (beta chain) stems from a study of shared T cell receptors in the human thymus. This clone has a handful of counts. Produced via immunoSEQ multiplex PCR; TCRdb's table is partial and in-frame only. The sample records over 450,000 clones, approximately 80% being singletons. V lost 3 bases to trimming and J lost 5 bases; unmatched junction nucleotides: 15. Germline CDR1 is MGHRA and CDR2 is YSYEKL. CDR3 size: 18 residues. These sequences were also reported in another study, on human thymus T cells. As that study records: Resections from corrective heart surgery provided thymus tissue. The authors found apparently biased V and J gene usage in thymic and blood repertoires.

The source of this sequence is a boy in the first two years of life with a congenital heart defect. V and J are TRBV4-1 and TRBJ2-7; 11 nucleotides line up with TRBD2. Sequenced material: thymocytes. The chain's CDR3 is CASSQDGVRTSGSNEQYF. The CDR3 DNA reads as TGCGCCAGCAGCCAGGATGGGGTTCGGACTAGCGGGTCCAACGAGCAGTACTTC.